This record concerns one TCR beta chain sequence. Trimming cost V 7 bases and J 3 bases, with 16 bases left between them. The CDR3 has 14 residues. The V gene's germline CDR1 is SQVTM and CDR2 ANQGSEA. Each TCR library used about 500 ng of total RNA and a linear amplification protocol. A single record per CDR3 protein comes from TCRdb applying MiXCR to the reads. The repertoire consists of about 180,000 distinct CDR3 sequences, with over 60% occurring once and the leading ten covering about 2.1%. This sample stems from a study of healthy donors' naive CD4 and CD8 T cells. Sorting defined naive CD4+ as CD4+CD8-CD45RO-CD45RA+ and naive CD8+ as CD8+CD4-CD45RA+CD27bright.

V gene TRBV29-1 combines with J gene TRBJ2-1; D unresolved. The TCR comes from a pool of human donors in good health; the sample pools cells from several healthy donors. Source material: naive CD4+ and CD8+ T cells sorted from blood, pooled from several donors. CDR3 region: CSANSQRYYNEQFF. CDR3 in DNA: TGCAGCGCGAACTCACAGAGGTACTACAATGAGCAGTTCTTC.